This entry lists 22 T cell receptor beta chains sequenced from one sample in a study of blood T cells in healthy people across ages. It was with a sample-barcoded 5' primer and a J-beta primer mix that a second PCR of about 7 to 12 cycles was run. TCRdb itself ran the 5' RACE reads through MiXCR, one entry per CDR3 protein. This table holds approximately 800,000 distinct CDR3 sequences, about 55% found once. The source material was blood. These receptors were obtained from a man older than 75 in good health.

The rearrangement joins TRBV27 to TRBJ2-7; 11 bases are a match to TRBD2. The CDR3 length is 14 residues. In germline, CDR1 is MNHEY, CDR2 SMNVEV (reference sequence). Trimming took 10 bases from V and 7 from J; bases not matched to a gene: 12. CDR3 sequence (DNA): TGTGCCACCCGACTAGCGGGGAGAGTTTGGGAGCAGTACTTC. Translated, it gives CATRLAGRVWEQYF.

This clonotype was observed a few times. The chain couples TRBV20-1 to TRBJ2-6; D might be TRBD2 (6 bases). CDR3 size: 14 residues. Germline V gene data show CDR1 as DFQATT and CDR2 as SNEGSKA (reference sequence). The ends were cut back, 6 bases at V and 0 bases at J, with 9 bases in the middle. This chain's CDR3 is CSAGGSSGANVLTF. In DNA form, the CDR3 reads TGCAGTGCAGGAGGGTCCTCTGGGGCCAACGTCCTGACTTTC.

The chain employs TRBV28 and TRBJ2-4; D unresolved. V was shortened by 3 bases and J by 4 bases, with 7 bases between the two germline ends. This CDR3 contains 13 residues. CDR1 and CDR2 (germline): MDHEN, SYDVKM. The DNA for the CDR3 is TGTGCCAGCAGTTTGGATCCAAAAAACATTCAGTACTTC. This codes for CASSLDPKNIQYF.

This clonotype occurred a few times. The CDR3, as DNA: TGTGCCAGCAGCTTACTCGGCCCCACCTCAGATACGCAGTATTTT. This codes for CASSLLGPTSDTQYF. This chain connects TRBV7-3 to TRBJ2-3, with D hard to call. Germline V gives CDR1 SGHTA, CDR2 FQGTGA. The CDR3 is 15 residues long. V gave up 2 bases and J gave up 4 bases, with 13 bases separating them. Supplemented by reference TRBV7-3 and TRBJ2-3, the full variable domain reads GAGVSQTPSNKVTEKGKYVELRCDPISGHTALYWYRQSLGQGPEFLIYFQGTGAADDSGLPNDRFFAVRPEGSVSTLKIQRTERGDSAVYLCASSLLGPTSDTQYFGPGTRLTVL.

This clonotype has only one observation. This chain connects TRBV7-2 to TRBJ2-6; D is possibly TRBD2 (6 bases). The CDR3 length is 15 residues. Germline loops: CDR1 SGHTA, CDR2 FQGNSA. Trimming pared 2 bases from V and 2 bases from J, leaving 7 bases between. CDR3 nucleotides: TGTGCCAGCAGCTTAAGGAGGGCTGGGGCCAACGTCCTGACTTTC. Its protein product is CASSLRRAGANVLTF.

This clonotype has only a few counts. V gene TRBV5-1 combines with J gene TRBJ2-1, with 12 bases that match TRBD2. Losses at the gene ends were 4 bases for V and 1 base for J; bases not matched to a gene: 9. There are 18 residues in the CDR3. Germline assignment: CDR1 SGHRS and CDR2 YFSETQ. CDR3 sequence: CASSLPTSGRRSYNEQFF. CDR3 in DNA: TGCGCCAGCAGCCTCCCCACTAGCGGGAGGAGGTCCTACAATGAGCAGTTCTTC.

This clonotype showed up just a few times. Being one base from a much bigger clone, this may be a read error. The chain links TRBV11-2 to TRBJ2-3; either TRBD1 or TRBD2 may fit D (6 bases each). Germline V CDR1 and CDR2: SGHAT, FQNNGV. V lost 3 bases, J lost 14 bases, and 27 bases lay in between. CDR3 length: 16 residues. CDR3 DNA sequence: TGTGCCAGCAGCTTTCTTGTGGGGGGCGCGGACAGATACGCGTATTTT. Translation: CASSFLVGGADRYAYF.

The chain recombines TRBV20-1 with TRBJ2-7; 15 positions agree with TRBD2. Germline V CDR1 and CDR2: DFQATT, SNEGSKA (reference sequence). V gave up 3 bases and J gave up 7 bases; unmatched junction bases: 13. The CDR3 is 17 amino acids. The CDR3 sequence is CSARGTSGGSSYNEQYF. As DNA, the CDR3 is TGCAGTGCTAGGGGGACTAGCGGGGGGAGCTCCTACAATGAGCAGTACTTC.

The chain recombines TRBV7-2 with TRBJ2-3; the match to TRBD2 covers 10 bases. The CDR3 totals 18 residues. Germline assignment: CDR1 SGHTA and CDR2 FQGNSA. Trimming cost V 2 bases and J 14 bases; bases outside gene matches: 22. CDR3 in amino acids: CASSLPVSGRAVLRYAYF. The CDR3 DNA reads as TGTGCCAGCAGCTTACCCGTAAGCGGGAGGGCCGTACTCAGATACGCGTATTTT.

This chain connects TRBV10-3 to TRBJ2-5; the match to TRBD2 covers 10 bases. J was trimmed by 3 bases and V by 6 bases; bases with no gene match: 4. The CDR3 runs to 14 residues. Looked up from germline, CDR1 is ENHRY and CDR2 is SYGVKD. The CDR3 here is CAIRSGRAEETQYF. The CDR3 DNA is TGTGCCATCAGGAGCGGGAGGGCCGAAGAGACCCAGTACTTC.

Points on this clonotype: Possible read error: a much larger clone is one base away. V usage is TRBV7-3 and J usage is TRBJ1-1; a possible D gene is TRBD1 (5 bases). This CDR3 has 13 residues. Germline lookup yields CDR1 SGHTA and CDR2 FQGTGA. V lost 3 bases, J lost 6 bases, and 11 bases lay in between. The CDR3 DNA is TGTGCCAGCAGCTTCAGGGTCAACGCTGAAGCTTTCTTT. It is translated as CASSFRVNAEAFF. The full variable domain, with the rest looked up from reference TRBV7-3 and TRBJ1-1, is GAGVSQTPSNKVTEKGKYVELRCDPISGHTALYWYRQSLGQGPEFLIYFQGTGAADDSGLPNDRFFAVRPEGSVSTLKIQRTERGDSAVYLCASSFRVNAEAFFGQGTRLTVV.

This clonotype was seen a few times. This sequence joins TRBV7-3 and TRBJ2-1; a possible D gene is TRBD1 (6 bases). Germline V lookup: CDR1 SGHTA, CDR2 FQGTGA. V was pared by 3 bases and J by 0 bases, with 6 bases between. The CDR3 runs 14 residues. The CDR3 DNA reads TGTGCCAGCAGCTTGGGGGCCTCCTACAATGAGCAGTTCTTC. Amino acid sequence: CASSLGASYNEQFF.

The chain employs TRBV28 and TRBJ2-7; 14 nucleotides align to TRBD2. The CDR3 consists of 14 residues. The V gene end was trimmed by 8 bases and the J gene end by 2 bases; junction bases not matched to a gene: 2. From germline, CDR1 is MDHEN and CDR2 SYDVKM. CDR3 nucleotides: TGTGCCAGCGGGACTAGCGGGGGAGCCTACGAGCAGTACTTC. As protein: CASGTSGGAYEQYF.

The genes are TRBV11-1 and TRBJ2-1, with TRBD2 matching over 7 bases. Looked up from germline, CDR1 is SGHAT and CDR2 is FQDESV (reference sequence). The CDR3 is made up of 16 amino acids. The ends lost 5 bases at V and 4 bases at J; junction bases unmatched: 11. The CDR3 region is CASSGRLASLYNEQFF. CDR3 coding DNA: TGTGCCAGCAGCGGGCGACTAGCCTCCTTATACAATGAGCAGTTCTTC.

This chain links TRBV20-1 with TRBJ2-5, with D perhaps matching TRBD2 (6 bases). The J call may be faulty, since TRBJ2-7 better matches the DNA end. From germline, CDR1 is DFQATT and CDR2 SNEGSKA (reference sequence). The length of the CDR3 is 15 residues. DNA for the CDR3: TGCAGTGCTAGTAATGGGGGATCCGTTAGCGGCGAGCAGTACTTC. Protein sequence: CSASNGGSVSGEQYF.

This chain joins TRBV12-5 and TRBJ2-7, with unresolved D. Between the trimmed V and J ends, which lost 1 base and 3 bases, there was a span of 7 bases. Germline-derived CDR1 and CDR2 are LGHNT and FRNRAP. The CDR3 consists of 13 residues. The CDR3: CASGLGLGYEQYF. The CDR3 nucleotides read TGTGCTAGTGGTTTGGGCCTCGGCTACGAGCAGTACTTC.

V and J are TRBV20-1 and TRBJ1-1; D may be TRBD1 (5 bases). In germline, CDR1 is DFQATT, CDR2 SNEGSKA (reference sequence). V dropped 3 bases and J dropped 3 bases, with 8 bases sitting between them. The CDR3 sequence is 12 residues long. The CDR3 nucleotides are TGCAGTGCTAGGGTGACAGACACTGAAGCTTTCTTT. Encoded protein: CSARVTDTEAFF.

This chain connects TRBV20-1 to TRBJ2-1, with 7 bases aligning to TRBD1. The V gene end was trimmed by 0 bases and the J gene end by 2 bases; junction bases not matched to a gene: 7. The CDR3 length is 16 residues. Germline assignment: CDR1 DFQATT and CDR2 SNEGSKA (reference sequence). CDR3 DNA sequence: TGCAGTGCTAGAGATCCGGGGCAGGGGGCCTACAATGAGCAGTTCTTC. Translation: CSARDPGQGAYNEQFF.

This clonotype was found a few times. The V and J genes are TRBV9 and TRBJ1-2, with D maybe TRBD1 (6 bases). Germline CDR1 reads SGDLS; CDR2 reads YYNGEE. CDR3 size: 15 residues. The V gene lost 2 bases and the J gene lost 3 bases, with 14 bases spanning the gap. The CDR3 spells CASSVLMGGDYGYTF. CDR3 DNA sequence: TGTGCCAGCAGCGTTCTTATGGGGGGCGACTATGGCTACACCTTC.

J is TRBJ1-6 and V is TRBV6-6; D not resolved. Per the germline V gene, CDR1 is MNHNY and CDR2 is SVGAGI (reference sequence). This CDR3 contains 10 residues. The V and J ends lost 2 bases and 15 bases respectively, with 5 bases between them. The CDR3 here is CASSYDHLHF. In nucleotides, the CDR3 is TGTGCCAGCAGTTACGACCACCTCCACTTT.

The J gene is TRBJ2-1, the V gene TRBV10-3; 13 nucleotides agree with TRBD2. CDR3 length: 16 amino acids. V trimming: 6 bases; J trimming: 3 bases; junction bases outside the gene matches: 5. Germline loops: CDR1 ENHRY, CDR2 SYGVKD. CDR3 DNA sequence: TGTGCCATCAGGAAAACTAGCGGGAGGGACTACAATGAGCAGTTCTTC. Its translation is CAIRKTSGRDYNEQFF.

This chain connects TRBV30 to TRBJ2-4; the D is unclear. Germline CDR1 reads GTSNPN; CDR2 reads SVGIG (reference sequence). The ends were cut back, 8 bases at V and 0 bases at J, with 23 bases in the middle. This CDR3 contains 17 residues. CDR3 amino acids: CAPRPPRSRLAKNIQYF. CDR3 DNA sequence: TGTGCCCCGCGACCCCCGCGGTCCAGACTAGCCAAAAACATTCAGTACTTC.